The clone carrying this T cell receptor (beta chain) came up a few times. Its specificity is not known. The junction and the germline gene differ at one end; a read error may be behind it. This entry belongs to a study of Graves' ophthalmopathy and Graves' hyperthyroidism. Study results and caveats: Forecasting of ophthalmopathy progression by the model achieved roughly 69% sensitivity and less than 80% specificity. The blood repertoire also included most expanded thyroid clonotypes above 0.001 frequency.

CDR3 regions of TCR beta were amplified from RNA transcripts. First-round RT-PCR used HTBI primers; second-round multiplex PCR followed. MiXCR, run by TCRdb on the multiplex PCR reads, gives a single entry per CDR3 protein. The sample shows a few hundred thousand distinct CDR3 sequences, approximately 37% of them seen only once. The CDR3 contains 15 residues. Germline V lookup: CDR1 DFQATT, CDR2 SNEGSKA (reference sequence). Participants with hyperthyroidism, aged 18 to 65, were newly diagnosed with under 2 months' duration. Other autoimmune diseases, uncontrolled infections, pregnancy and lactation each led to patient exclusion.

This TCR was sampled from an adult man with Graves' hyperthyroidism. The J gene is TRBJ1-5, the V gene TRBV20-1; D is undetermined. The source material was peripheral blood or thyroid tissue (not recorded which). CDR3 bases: TGCAGTGCTAGGGATCCGAGGCACCGCAATCAGCTCCAGCATTTT. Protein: CSARDPRHRNQLQHF.